Listed below are T cell receptor beta chains from one sample, sequenced in a study of cytomegalovirus exposure and HLA in healthy donors. Data came from immunoSEQ multiplex PCR; TCRdb stores just in-frame clones and leaves some out. The sample lists 170,000 or so clones, roughly 84% occurring once. Specimen: PBMCs. Receptors were obtained from a man aged 50 to 60 in good health and CMV-seropositive. CDR3s include the opening cysteine and the closing phenylalanine or tryptophan. D genes are given only for firm matches. Rows give clone size only sometimes, using once, few, many, or a class for an expanded clone.

>-|TRBD1|TRBV5-1|TRBJ2-3
CASSLGQGADTQYF
TGCGCCAGCAGCTTGGGACAGGGGGCTGATACGCAGTATTTT
>-|TRBD1|TRBV6-6|TRBJ2-5
CASEETGGRETQYF
TGTGCCAGCGAAGAGACAGGGGGACGGGAGACCCAGTACTTC
>-|-|TRBV28|TRBJ1-2
CASSSLQGRGGGYTF
TGTGCCAGCAGTTCGCTTCAGGGCCGAGGGGGTGGCTACACCTTC
>-|TRBD1|TRBV4-3|TRBJ2-7
CASSQTTGDPYEQYF
TGCGCCAGCAGCCAAACAACAGGGGACCCCTACGAGCAGTACTTC
>-|-|TRBV5-6|TRBJ1-4
CASSLSYRADPTNEKLFF
TGTGCCAGCAGCTTATCATACAGGGCAGACCCGACTAATGAAAAACTGTTTTTT
>few|-|TRBV28|TRBJ2-7
CASSDMTGRPSYEQYF
TGTGCCAGCAGTGACATGACAGGGAGGCCTTCCTACGAGCAGTACTTC
>-|-|TRBV25-1|TRBJ2-5
CASSQGLQGAQETQYF
TGTGCCAGCAGTCAAGGGCTACAGGGAGCCCAAGAGACCCAGTACTTC
>-|TRBD1|TRBV29-1|TRBJ1-2
CSVEDYFQGVGGYTF
TGCAGCGTTGAAGATTACTTTCAGGGGGTGGGTGGCTACACCTTC
>-|-|TRBV6-6|TRBJ1-5
CASSYGHNIGNQPQHF
TGTGCCAGCAGTTACGGACATAATATAGGGAATCAGCCCCAGCATTTT
>once|TRBD1|TRBV5-1|TRBJ2-5
CASSLGQGQETQYF
TGCGCCAGCAGCCTCGGACAGGGGCAAGAGACCCAGTACTTC
>-|TRBD1|TRBV5-4|TRBJ1-2
CASSLSVGTGNGYTF
TGTGCCAGCAGCTTGAGCGTCGGGACAGGAAATGGCTACACCTTC
>-|-|TRBV12-5|TRBJ2-1
CASGPGGSSYNEQFF
TGTGCTAGTGGCCCCGGGGGAAGCTCCTACAATGAGCAGTTCTTC
>-|TRBD1|TRBV25-1|TRBJ2-2
CASSDLGQGANGELFF
TGTGCCAGCAGTGATTTGGGACAGGGGGCAAACGGGGAGCTGTTTTTT
>-|TRBD2|TRBV2|TRBJ2-1
CASSGSGGKNEQFF
TGTGCCAGCAGTGGTAGCGGGGGGAAAAATGAGCAGTTCTTC
>-|-|TRBV5-4|TRBJ2-7
CASSLTGSSYEQYF
TGTGCCAGCAGCCTCACTGGGAGCTCCTACGAGCAGTACTTC
>-|-|TRBV5-1|TRBJ2-3
CASSSGLPEGDTQYF
TGCGCCAGCAGCTCAGGACTCCCCGAGGGAGATACGCAGTATTTT
>-|-|TRBV27|TRBJ2-1
CASGSSWSHNEQFF
TGTGCCAGCGGGTCGAGCTGGAGTCACAATGAGCAGTTCTTC
>-|-|TRBV5-1|TRBJ2-3
CASRRDISTDTQYF
TGCGCCAGCCGCAGGGACATTAGCACAGATACGCAGTATTTT
>many|-|TRBV6-1|TRBJ1-5
CASSESGNQPQHF
TGTGCCAGCAGTGAATCAGGGAATCAGCCCCAGCATTTT
>-|-|TRBV9|TRBJ1-1
CASSVAHTGLDTEAFF
TGTGCCAGCAGCGTAGCCCACACAGGTTTGGACACTGAAGCTTTCTTT
>-|-|TRBV27|TRBJ2-1
CASIPTGGFYNEQFF
TGTGCCAGCATCCCGACAGGCGGCTTCTACAATGAGCAGTTCTTC
>-|TRBD1|TRBV2|TRBJ2-2
CASRPGQPNTGELFF
TGTGCCAGCAGACCGGGACAGCCGAACACCGGGGAGCTGTTTTTT
>-|-|TRBV15|TRBJ1-1
CATSRGRVEAFF
TGTGCCACCAGCAGGGGCAGGGTTGAAGCTTTCTTT
>-|-|TRBV7-9|TRBJ1-3
CSSSLLQTPGNTIYF
TGTTCCAGCAGCTTACTACAGACCCCTGGAAACACCATATATTTT